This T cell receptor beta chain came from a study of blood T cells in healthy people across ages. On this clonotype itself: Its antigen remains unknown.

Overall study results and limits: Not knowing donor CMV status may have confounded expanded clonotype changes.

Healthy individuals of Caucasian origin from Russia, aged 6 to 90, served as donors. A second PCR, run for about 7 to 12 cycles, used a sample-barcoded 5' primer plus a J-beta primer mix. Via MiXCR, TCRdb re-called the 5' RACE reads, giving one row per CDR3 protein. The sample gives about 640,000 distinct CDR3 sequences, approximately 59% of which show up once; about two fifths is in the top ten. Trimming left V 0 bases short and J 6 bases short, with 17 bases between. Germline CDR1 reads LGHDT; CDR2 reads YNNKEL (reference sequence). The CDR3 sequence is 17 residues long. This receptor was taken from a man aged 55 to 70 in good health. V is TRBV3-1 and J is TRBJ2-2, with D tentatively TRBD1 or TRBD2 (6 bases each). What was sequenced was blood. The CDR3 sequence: CASSQEKRGLRAGELFF. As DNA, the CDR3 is TGTGCCAGCAGCCAAGAGAAACGGGGGCTTCGCGCCGGGGAGCTGTTTTTT.